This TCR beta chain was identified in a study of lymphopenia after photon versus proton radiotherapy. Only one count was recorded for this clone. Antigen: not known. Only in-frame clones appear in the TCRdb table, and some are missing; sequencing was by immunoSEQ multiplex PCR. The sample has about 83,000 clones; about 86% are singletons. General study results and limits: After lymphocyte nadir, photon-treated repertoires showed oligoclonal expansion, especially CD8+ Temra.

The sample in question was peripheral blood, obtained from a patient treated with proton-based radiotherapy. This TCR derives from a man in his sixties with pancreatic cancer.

The chain's CDR3 is CASSLSTNYGYTF. In nucleotides, the CDR3 is TGTGCCAGCAGCTTATCCACTAACTATGGCTACACCTTC. The J gene is TRBJ1-2, the V gene TRBV7-9; the D is unclear. The germline gives CDR1 SEHNR, CDR2 FQNEAQ (reference sequence). This CDR3 comprises 13 residues. Trimming removed 2 bases from V and 0 bases from J, with 4 bases in between.